The next 11 T cell receptor beta chains were all read from a single sample in a study of ipilimumab plus nivolumab after autologous stem cell transplantation. Clones were read by immunoSEQ multiplex PCR, and TCRdb kept only the in-frame ones, dropping some. The sample has over 80,000 clones, 83% seen once. The source was PBMCs, collected in a trial of ipilimumab plus nivolumab as post-transplant consolidation. These receptors all stem from a male donor with diffuse large B-cell lymphoma.

The gene calls are TRBV2 and TRBJ1-6; D is undetermined. Germline CDR1 reads SNHLY; CDR2 reads FYNNEI. The CDR3 has 17 residues. The V end lost 7 bases, the J end lost 0 bases, and 16 bases lay between the germline ends. CDR3 sequence: CASNLVPPSSYNSPLHF. CDR3 nucleotide sequence: TGTGCCAGCAACTTGGTACCGCCGAGCTCCTATAATTCACCCCTCCACTTT.

This sequence joins TRBV5-5 and TRBJ2-5; TRBD2 is a possible D gene (7 bases). The CDR3 totals 15 residues. Germline V gene data show CDR1 as SGHKS and CDR2 as YYEKEE (reference sequence). V lost 4 bases and J 7 bases, leaving 20 bases between the germline ends. CDR3 residues: CASSPWGGGAATQYF. CDR3 in DNA: TGTGCCAGCAGCCCCTGGGGTGGGGGGGCCGCGACCCAGTACTTC.

The V and J genes are TRBV6-6 and TRBJ1-2, with D possibly matching TRBD1 (5 bases). Trimming removed 0 bases at V and 3 bases at J, with 11 bases between. The length of the CDR3 is 15 residues. The germline V gene has CDR1 MNHNY and CDR2 SVGAGI (reference sequence). The CDR3 region has the DNA TGTGCCAGCAGTTACTCGAGTTGGGGGGACTATGGCTACACCTTC. Encoded protein: CASSYSSWGDYGYTF.

The chain joins TRBV6-1 to TRBJ1-5; no clear D gene. V was cut by 8 bases and J by 5 bases, with 13 bases left in between. Looked up from germline, CDR1 is MNHNS and CDR2 is SASEGT. The CDR3 spans 13 residues. CDR3 coding DNA: TGTGCCAGCTTACGGGATGAGTATCAGCCCCAGCATTTT. Its protein product is CASLRDEYQPQHF.

The rearrangement joins TRBV19 to TRBJ1-6, with TRBD1 as a possible D gene (6 bases). Trimming took off 3 bases at V and 7 bases at J, with 13 bases between the two ends. The CDR3 spans 15 residues. CDR1 is LNHDA, CDR2 SQIVND, per germline (reference sequence). CDR3 bases: TGTGCCAGTAGTATGGGGGGGGCTGAAAATTCACCCCTCCACTTT. It specifies CASSMGGAENSPLHF.

Only one count was recorded for this clone. The V gene is TRBV5-1, the J gene TRBJ2-3; TRBD2 aligns across 7 bases. There are 15 residues in the CDR3. With 0 bases clipped from V and 3 bases from J, the junction kept 4 bases outside the gene matches. The germline V gene encodes CDR1 SGHRS and CDR2 YFSETQ. This CDR3 is CASSLARGETDTQYF. The CDR3 nucleotides read TGCGCCAGCAGCTTGGCCCGGGGGGAAACAGATACGCAGTATTTT.

V usage is TRBV19 and J usage is TRBJ1-2, with D hard to call. The ends were cut back, 4 bases at V and 8 bases at J, with 11 bases in the middle. CDR1 and CDR2 (germline): LNHDA, SQIVND (reference sequence). The CDR3 runs 12 residues. CDR3 bases: TGTGCCAGTAGTACCCGGGATGGCGGCTACACCTTC. Translated: CASSTRDGGYTF.

This clone was counted between two and nine times. Other DNA sequences within the sample encode an identical CDR3. This chain joins TRBV14 and TRBJ2-2; D perhaps matches TRBD1 (5 bases). V lost 3 bases, J lost 3 bases, and 8 bases lay in between. The CDR3 contains 14 residues. Germline-derived CDR1 and CDR2 are SGHDN and FVKESK. The CDR3 bases are TGTGCCAGCAGCCAGGGGCGGTACACCGGGGAGCTGTTTTTT. It specifies CASSQGRYTGELFF.

This rearrangement joins TRBV5-8 to TRBJ1-1; D ambiguous. CDR3 size: 15 residues. V shed 4 bases and J shed 0 bases, with 13 bases lying between them. Germline V gives CDR1 SGHTS, CDR2 YDEGEE. In DNA form, the CDR3 reads TGTGCCAGCAGCCATTACCGTCACCTGAACACTGAAGCTTTCTTT. This translates into CASSHYRHLNTEAFF.

A single count supports this clone. The chain uses TRBV7-3 and TRBJ2-3; maybe TRBD2 (7 bases). This CDR3 region has 16 residues. Germline V gene sequence: CDR1 SGHTA, CDR2 FQGTGA. The V gene lost 5 bases and the J gene lost 5 bases, with 20 bases spanning the gap. DNA of the CDR3: TGTGCCAGCAGCCCCGCCGGGGGGCTTGAGGGAGATACGCAGTATTTT. It specifies CASSPAGGLEGDTQYF.

The chain couples TRBV7-2 to TRBJ2-7; D gene unclear. V lost 5 bases to trimming and J lost 3 bases, with 17 bases between them. Germline loops: CDR1 SGHTA, CDR2 FQGNSA. The CDR3 length is 15 residues. The CDR3 DNA reads TGTGCCAGCAGCCCCGGAATATCGTGGAGCTACGAGCAGTACTTC. Its translation: CASSPGISWSYEQYF.